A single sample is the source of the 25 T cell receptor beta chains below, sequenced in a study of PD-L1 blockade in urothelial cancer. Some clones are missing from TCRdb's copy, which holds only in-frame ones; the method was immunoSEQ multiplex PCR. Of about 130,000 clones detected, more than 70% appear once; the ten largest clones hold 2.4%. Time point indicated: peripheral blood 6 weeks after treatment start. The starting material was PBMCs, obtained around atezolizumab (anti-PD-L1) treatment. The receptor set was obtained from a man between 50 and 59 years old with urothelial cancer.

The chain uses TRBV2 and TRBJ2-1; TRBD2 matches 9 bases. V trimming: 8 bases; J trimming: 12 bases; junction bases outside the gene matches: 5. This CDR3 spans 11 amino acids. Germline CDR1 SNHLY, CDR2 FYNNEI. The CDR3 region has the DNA TGTGCCAGCGAGGTTAGCGGGAGGCAGTTCTTC. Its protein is CASEVSGRQFF.

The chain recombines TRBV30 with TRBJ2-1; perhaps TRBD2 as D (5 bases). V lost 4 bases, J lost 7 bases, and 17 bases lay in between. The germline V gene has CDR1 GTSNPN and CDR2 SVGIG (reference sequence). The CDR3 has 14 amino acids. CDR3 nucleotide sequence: TGTGCCTGGACCGGGGAGAAGAGAGTGAATGAGCAGTTCTTC. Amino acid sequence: CAWTGEKRVNEQFF.

CDR3 bases: TGTGCCAGCAGTTTATCTTCCGGGCGGGATCAGCCCCAGCATTTT. Translated, it gives CASSLSSGRDQPQHF. The V and J genes are TRBV27 and TRBJ1-5, with D unclear. V was clipped by 0 bases and J by 5 bases, with 11 bases between them. CDR3 size: 15 residues. Germline lookup yields CDR1 MNHEY and CDR2 SMNVEV (reference sequence).

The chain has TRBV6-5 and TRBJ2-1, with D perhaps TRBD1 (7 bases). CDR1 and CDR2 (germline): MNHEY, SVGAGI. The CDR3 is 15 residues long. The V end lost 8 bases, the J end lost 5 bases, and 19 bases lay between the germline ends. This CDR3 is CASQQRGTDNNEQFF. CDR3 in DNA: TGTGCCAGCCAACAACGCGGGACAGATAACAATGAGCAGTTCTTC.

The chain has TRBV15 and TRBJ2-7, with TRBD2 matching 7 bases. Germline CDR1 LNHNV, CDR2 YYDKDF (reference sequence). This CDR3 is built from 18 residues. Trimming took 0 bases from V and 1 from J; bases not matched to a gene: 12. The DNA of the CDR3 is TGTGCCACCAGCAGAGATTCCCTCCGGGACTACCCATCCTACGAGCAGTACTTC. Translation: CATSRDSLRDYPSYEQYF. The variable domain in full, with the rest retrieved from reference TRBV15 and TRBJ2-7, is DAMVIQNPRYQVTQFGKPVTLSCSQTLNHNVMYWYQQKSSQAPKLLFHYYDKDFNNEADTPDNFQSRRPNTSFCFLDIRSPGLGDTAMYLCATSRDSLRDYPSYEQYFGPGTRLTVT.

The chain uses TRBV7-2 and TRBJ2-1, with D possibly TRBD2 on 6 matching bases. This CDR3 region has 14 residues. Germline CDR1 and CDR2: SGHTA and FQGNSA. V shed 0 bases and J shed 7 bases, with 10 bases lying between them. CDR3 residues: CASSLAGGTNEQFF. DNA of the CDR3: TGTGCCAGCAGCTTAGCTGGCGGGACGAATGAGCAGTTCTTC. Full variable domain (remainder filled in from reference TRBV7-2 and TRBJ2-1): GAGVSQSPSNKVTEKGKDVELRCDPISGHTALYWYRQSLGQGLEFLIYFQGNSAPDKSGLPSDRFSAERTGGSVSTLTIQRTQQEDSAVYLCASSLAGGTNEQFFGPGTRLTVL.

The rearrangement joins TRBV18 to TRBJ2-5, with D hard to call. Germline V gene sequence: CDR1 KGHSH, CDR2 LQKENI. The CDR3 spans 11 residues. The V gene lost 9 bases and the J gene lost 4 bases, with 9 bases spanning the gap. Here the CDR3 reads CASSSSETQYF. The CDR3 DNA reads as TGTGCCAGTTCCTCTTCAGAGACCCAGTACTTC.

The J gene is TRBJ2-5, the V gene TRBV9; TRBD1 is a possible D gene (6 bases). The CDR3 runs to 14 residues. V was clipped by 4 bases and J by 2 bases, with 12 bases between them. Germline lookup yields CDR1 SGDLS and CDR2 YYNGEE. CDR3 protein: CASSPGALQETQYF. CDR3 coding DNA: TGTGCCAGCAGCCCAGGGGCTCTTCAAGAGACCCAGTACTTC. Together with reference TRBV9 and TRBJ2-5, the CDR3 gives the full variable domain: DSGVTQTPKHLITATGQRVTLRCSPRSGDLSVYWYQQSLDQGLQFLIQYYNGEERAKGNILERFSAQQFPDLHSELNLSSLELGDSALYFCASSPGALQETQYFGPGTRLLVL.

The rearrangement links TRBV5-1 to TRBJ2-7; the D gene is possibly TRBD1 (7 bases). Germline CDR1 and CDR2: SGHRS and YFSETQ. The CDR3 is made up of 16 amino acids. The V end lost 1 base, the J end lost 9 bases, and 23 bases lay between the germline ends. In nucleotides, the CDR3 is TGCGCCAGCAGCTTGTCAGGGGGACGCGGGATTCAGCGGCAGTACTTC. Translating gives CASSLSGGRGIQRQYF.

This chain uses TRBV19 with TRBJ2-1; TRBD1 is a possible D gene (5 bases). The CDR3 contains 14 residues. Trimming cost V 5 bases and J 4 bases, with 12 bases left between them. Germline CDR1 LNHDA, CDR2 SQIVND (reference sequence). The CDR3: CASSSLDRYNEQFF. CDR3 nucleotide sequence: TGTGCCAGTAGTTCCTTAGACAGATACAATGAGCAGTTCTTC.

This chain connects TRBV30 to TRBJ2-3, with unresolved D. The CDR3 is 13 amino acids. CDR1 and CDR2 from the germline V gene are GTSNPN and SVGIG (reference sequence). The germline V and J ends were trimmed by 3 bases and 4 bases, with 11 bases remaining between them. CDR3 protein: CAWSSSRADTQYF. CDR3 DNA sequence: TGTGCCTGGAGCTCATCTCGCGCAGATACGCAGTATTTT.

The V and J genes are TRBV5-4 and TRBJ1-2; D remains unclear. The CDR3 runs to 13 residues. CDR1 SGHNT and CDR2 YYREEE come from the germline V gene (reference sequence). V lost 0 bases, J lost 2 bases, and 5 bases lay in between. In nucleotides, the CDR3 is TGTGCCAGCAGCTTGGACGGGAACTATGGCTACACCTTC. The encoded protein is CASSLDGNYGYTF.

This CDR3 reads CASSQGDTDTQYF. CDR3 nucleotide sequence: TGTGCCAGCTCCCAGGGTGACACAGATACGCAGTATTTT. The chain is built from TRBV9 and TRBJ2-3; TRBD1 is a possible D gene (5 bases). The CDR3 sequence is 13 residues long. The V and J ends lost 7 bases and 2 bases respectively, with 11 bases between them. Germline lookup yields CDR1 SGDLS and CDR2 YYNGEE.

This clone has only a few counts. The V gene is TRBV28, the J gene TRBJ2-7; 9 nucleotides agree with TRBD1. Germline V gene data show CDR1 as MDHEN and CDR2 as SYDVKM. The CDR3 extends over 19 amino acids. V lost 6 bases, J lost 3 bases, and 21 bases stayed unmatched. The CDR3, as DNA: TGTGCCAGCAGCCGAACCGACGTTCTTTTGAGACAGGGGGGCTACGAGCAGTACTTC. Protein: CASSRTDVLLRQGGYEQYF. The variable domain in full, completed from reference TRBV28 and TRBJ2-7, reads DVKVTQSSRYLVKRTGEKVFLECVQDMDHENMFWYRQDPGLGLRLIYFSYDVKMKEKGDIPEGYSVSREKKERFSLILESASTNQTSMYLCASSRTDVLLRQGGYEQYFGPGTRLTVT.

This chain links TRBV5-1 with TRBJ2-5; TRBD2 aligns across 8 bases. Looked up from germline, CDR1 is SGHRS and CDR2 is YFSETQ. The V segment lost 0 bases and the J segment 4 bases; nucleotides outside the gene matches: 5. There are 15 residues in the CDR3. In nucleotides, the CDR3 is TGCGCCAGCAGCTTGGCGGGAGGGCCGGGAGAGACCCAGTACTTC. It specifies CASSLAGGPGETQYF.

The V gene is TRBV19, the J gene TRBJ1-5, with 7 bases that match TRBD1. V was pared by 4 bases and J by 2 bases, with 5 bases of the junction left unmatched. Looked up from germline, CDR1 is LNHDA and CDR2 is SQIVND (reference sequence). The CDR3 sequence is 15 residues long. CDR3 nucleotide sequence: TGTGCCAGTAGTAACACCGGGACAGGCAATCAGCCCCAGCATTTT. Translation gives CASSNTGTGNQPQHF. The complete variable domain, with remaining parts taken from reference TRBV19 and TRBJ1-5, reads DGGITQSPKYLFRKEGQNVTLSCEQNLNHDAMYWYRQDPGQGLRLIYYSQIVNDFQKGDIAEGYSVSREKKESFPLTVTSAQKNPTAFYLCASSNTGTGNQPQHFGDGTRLSIL.

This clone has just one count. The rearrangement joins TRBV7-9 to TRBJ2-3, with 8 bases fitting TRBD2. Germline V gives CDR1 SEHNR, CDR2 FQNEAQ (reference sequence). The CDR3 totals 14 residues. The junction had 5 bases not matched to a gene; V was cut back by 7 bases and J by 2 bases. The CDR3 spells CASKAGALTDTQYF. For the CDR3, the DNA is TGTGCCAGCAAAGCGGGAGCACTCACAGATACGCAGTATTTT. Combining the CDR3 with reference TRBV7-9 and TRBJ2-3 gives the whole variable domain DTGVSQNPRHKITKRGQNVTFRCDPISEHNRLYWYRQTLGQGPEFLTYFQNEAQLEKSRLLSDRFSAERPKGSFSTLEIQRTEQGDSAMYLCASKAGALTDTQYFGPGTRLTVL.

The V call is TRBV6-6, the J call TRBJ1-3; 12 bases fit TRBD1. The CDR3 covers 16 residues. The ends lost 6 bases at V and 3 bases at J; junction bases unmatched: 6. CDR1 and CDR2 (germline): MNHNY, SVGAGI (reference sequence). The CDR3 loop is CASSLGQGAVGNTIYF. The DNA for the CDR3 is TGTGCCAGCAGCTTGGGACAGGGGGCGGTTGGAAACACCATATATTTT.

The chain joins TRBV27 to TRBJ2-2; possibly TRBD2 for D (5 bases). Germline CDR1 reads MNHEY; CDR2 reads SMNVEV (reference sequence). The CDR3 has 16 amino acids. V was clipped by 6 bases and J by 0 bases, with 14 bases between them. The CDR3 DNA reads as TGTGCCAGCAGCAGAGGGTCCAGCGCGAACACCGGGGAGCTGTTTTTT. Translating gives CASSRGSSANTGELFF.

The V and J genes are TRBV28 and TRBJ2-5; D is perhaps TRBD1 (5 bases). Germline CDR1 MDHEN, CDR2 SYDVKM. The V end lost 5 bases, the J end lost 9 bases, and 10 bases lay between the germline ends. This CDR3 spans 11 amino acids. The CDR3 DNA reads TGTGCCAGCAGTGCACAGGTTGCCCAGTACTTC. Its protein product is CASSAQVAQYF.

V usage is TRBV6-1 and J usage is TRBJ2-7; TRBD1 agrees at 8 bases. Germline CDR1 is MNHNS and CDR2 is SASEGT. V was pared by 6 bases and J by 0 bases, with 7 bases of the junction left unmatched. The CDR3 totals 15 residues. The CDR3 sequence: CASSLNTGGSYEQYF. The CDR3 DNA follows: TGTGCCAGCAGCCTTAATACAGGGGGCTCCTACGAGCAGTACTTC.

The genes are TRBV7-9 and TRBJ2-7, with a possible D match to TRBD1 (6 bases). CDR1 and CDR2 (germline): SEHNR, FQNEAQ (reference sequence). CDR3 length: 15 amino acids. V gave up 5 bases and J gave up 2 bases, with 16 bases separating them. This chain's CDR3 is CASSPLTGKTYEQYF. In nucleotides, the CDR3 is TGTGCCAGCAGCCCCTTGACAGGCAAGACCTACGAGCAGTACTTC.

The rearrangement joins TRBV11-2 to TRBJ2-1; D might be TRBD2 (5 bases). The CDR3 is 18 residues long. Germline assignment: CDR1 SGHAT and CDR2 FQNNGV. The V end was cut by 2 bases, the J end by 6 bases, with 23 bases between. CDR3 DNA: TGTGCCAGCAGCTTACTACCGGGGTTTCCGAGGGCTAGCAATGAGCAGTTCTTC. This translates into CASSLLPGFPRASNEQFF.

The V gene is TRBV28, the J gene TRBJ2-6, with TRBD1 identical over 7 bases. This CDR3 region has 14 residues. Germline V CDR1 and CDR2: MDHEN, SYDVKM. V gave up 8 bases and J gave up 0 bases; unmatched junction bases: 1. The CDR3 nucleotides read TGTGCCAGCGGGGACAGCTCTGGGGCCAACGTCCTGACTTTC. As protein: CASGDSSGANVLTF.

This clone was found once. The CDR3 protein is CASSSGRALYEQYF. CDR3 bases: TGTGCCAGCAGCTCGGGCAGGGCCCTCTACGAGCAGTACTTC. This chain connects TRBV6-1 to TRBJ2-7; a weak D match, TRBD1 (5 bases). CDR3 size: 14 residues. Trimming took 6 bases from V and 3 from J, leaving 15 bases between them. Germline lookup yields CDR1 MNHNS and CDR2 SASEGT.